In its sample, the clone carrying this TCR beta chain was seen a few times. Most PBMC samples had 480 ng input DNA in six replicates. Assay: immunoSEQ multiplex PCR; the TCRdb copy retains only in-frame clones and omits some. This table holds about 14,000 clones, 60% to 80% found once. This entry belongs to a study of neoadjuvant anti-PD-1 for oral cavity cancer. These oral cavity squamous cell carcinomas were HPV-negative and locally advanced. The sequencing here drew on PBMCs, taken before nivolumab (anti-PD-1) treatment. This clonotype originated in a person aged 35-80 years with oral cavity squamous cell carcinoma.

DNA of the CDR3: TGTGCCAGCAGGGAAACAGGGGCCAGCACTGAAGCTTTCTTT. Protein: CASRETGASTEAFF. The chain combines TRBV5-4 with TRBJ1-1, with 7 bases lining up with TRBD1. Germline V CDR1 and CDR2: SGHNT, YYREEE (reference sequence). J gave up 4 bases and V 5 bases, and 8 bases lay outside the gene matches. This CDR3 contains 14 residues.